This is a list of T cell receptor beta chains from one sample in a study of blood T cell repertoires in COVID-19. Sequenced by immunoSEQ multiplex PCR; TCRdb stores in-frame clones only, minus some. This sample has approximately 290,000 clones, with 70% to 90% found just once. Sequencing used PBMCs or T cells enriched from blood (not recorded which). These receptors were collected from a woman in her 30s who had recovered from COVID-19. Both conserved end residues are part of each CDR3. D genes are given only for firm matches. The size field is filled for only some rows; it gives once, few, many or a size class.

d_call,j_call,clone_size,v_call,cdr3_nt,cdr3_aa
NA,TRBJ1-2,NA,TRBV10-3,TGTGCCATCAATGGTAGGGGCGAGAATGGCTACACCTTC,CAINGRGENGYTF
TRBD1,TRBJ2-4,NA,TRBV6-5,TGTGCCAGCAGTTACACGGACAGGATAGCCAAAAACATTCAGTACTTC,CASSYTDRIAKNIQYF
NA,TRBJ2-3,NA,TRBV5-6,TGTGCCAGCAGCTCAATTACGGGGGACGGGGATACGCAGTATTTT,CASSSITGDGDTQYF
TRBD1,TRBJ1-2,NA,TRBV28,TGTGCCAGCAGTCCACGACTTAGGACAGGAAGCTATGGCTACACCTTC,CASSPRLRTGSYGYTF
TRBD1,TRBJ1-5,NA,TRBV19,TGTGCCAGTAGTATCGGGACAGGGTATAGCAATCAGCCCCAGCATTTT,CASSIGTGYSNQPQHF
NA,TRBJ2-7,NA,TRBV4-1,TGCGCCAGCAGCCAGCTCCCGGGACAATCCTACGAGCAGTACTTC,CASSQLPGQSYEQYF
TRBD2,TRBJ2-2,NA,TRBV11-2,TGTGCCAGCAGCTTAGGTCCAGCGGGAACCGGGGAGCTGTTTTTT,CASSLGPAGTGELFF
NA,TRBJ1-1,NA,TRBV12-3/TRBV12-4,TGTGCCAGCAGTTCCCCCCAGGGCCCTGAAGCTTTCTTT,CASSSPQGPEAFF
NA,TRBJ1-1,NA,TRBV6-2/TRBV6-3,TGTGCCAGCAGTGTCGGAGTTGTCACTGAAGCTTTCTTT,CASSVGVVTEAFF
NA,TRBJ1-1,NA,TRBV20-1,TGCAGTGCTAGTGTGGGGAGTGGAGCGGCTTTCTTT,CSASVGSGAAFF
NA,TRBJ1-6,NA,TRBV28,TGTGCCAGCAGTTTTAGTAATTCACCCCTCCACTTT,CASSFSNSPLHF
NA,TRBJ1-5,NA,TRBV5-4,TGTGCCAGCAGTTCCGGGATAGGACAGCCCCAGCATTTT,CASSSGIGQPQHF
TRBD2,TRBJ2-7,NA,TRBV3-1/TRBV3-2,TGTGCCAGCAGGACTAGCGGGGGCTACGAGCAGTACTTC,CASRTSGGYEQYF
TRBD1,TRBJ1-2,once,TRBV27,TGTGCCAGCAGTTTAACCGGGACAGGGGGCAGTAACTATGGCTACACCTTC,CASSLTGTGGSNYGYTF
TRBD1,TRBJ1-2,NA,TRBV30,TGTGCCTGGATGTACAGGGGGCGGTTGGGCTATGGCTACACCTTC,CAWMYRGRLGYGYTF
TRBD2,TRBJ2-2,NA,TRBV28,TGTGCCAGCAGTTTGGTGCTAGCGGGAGAGGGCACCGGGGAGCTGTTTTTT,CASSLVLAGEGTGELFF
TRBD2,TRBJ2-3,NA,TRBV5-4,TGTGCCAGCAGCTTGGTTCGAGCGGGGGGGCGATCAGATACGCAGTATTTT,CASSLVRAGGRSDTQYF
NA,TRBJ1-2,few,TRBV4-1,TGCGCCAGCAGCCAATTACCCGGGAAGTCCTATGGCTACACCTTC,CASSQLPGKSYGYTF
TRBD2,TRBJ2-1,NA,TRBV9,TGTGCCAGCAGCGTCGCAGCGGGAGACGGGATCTACAATGAGCAGTTCTTC,CASSVAAGDGIYNEQFF
TRBD2,TRBJ2-1,NA,TRBV5-4,TGTGCCAGCAGCGTTAGCGGGGGGGGGTTCAATGAGCAGTTCTTC,CASSVSGGGFNEQFF
NA,TRBJ2-1,NA,TRBV6-5,TGTGCCAGCTCGGGGGATGCCGCATACAATGAGCAGTTCTTC,CASSGDAAYNEQFF
NA,TRBJ1-3,NA,TRBV19,TGTGCCAGTACCTTAAAAATAGCCCAGGGGACGACTGGAAACACCATATATTTT,CASTLKIAQGTTGNTIYF
TRBD1,TRBJ2-7,NA,TRBV18,TGTGCCAGCTCACCAAGCGAGGGGGCGACGTACGAGCAGTACTTC,CASSPSEGATYEQYF
NA,TRBJ2-2,once,TRBV19,TGTGCCAGTACCTGGACACACCGGTCCACCGGGGAGCTGTTTTTT,CASTWTHRSTGELFF
NA,TRBJ2-3,NA,TRBV7-8,TGTGCCAGCAGCTATCGAGGAGATACGCAGTATTTT,CASSYRGDTQYF
TRBD2,TRBJ2-7,NA,TRBV19,TGTGCCAGTAGTATAGGGTCGGCGACTAGCGGGGGGTACTCCTACGAGCAGTACTTC,CASSIGSATSGGYSYEQYF
NA,TRBJ2-1,NA,TRBV11-2,TGTGCCAGCAGCTCAGGATACAATGAGCAGTTCTTC,CASSSGYNEQFF
NA,TRBJ2-2,NA,TRBV9,TGTGCCAGCAGCGCCCCTGTCGGGGGGCAAGTCGGGGAGCTGTTTTTT,CASSAPVGGQVGELFF
TRBD2,TRBJ2-7,NA,TRBV6-5,TGTGCCAGCGGGTCCAGCGGGGGGGACGAGCAGTACTTC,CASGSSGGDEQYF
NA,TRBJ2-7,NA,TRBV5-1,TGCGCCAGCAGCTTGGCCAATTTCACAGTCCGAACCTACGAGCAGTACTTC,CASSLANFTVRTYEQYF
TRBD2,TRBJ2-7,NA,TRBV7-3,TGTGCCAGCAGCTTAAAACTAGCGGGACACCCCGAGCAGTACTTC,CASSLKLAGHPEQYF
TRBD2,TRBJ2-7,NA,TRBV14,TGTGCCAGCAGCCAAGATTTCAGACTAGCGGGAACGTTCGAGCAGTACTTC,CASSQDFRLAGTFEQYF
NA,TRBJ2-2,NA,TRBV5-1,TGCGCCAGCAGCCCCCTAGCCCCGAACACCGGGGAGCTGTTTTTT,CASSPLAPNTGELFF
NA,TRBJ1-1,NA,TRBV29-1,TGCAGCGTTGAAGTAGGCGGGGGCACTGAAGCTTTCTTT,CSVEVGGGTEAFF
TRBD1,TRBJ2-1,NA,TRBV2,TGTGCCAGCAGATCTGGGACAGTGCAGTTCTTC,CASRSGTVQFF
NA,TRBJ2-1,NA,TRBV27,TGTGCCAGCAGCCACCCGGGACTGAACAATGAGCAGTTCTTC,CASSHPGLNNEQFF
NA,TRBJ1-2,NA,TRBV25-1,TGTGCCAGCATTGATCCCGGCAGGGGCTACACCTTC,CASIDPGRGYTF
NA,TRBJ2-7,NA,TRBV5-4,TGTGCCAGCAGCCCCGGGACTCCCGAGCAGTACTTC,CASSPGTPEQYF
NA,TRBJ1-1,NA,TRBV4-1,TGCGCCAGCAGCCAAGTGGGGCAGTTTGAAGCTTTCTTT,CASSQVGQFEAFF
NA,TRBJ1-1,NA,TRBV21-1,TGTGCCAGCAGCAAAGAGGAGGGAAGAATGCCCATGAACACTGAAGCTTTCTTT,CASSKEEGRMPMNTEAFF
TRBD2,TRBJ2-1,NA,TRBV11-2,TGTGCCAGCAGCGCCCCTACTCACTCGCGGGGGGCCGTCAATGAGCAGTTCTTC,CASSAPTHSRGAVNEQFF
TRBD2,TRBJ2-3,once,TRBV28,TGTGCCAGCTTTCCTAGCGGGAGTTTTTCAGCTACGCAGTATTTT,CASFPSGSFSATQYF
TRBD1,TRBJ2-2,NA,TRBV7-8,TGTGCCAGCAGCTCCCGACAGGGGGCAGGCGGGGAGCTGTTTTTT,CASSSRQGAGGELFF
NA,TRBJ2-5,once,TRBV4-2,TGTGCCAGCAGCCAAGAGGAGGGGTCACCAGGAGAGACCCAGTACTTC,CASSQEEGSPGETQYF
NA,TRBJ2-2,NA,TRBV27,TGTGCCAGCAGTTGGGACACCCCGAACACCGGGGAGCTGTTTTTT,CASSWDTPNTGELFF
NA,TRBJ2-3,NA,TRBV5-1,TGCGCCAGCAGCCCCGCCCGGCGGAGGGAACGGGGGGATACGCAGTATTTT,CASSPARRRERGDTQYF
TRBD1,TRBJ1-2,NA,TRBV27,TGTGCCAGCAGTAGCGGACAGGGGGCGCCTGGCTACACCTTC,CASSSGQGAPGYTF
TRBD2,TRBJ2-7,NA,TRBV7-9,TGTGCCAGCAGCCCACGGGGGGGGGACCCGAGCTCCTACGAGCAGTACTTC,CASSPRGGDPSSYEQYF
TRBD2,TRBJ2-1,NA,TRBV11-3,TGTGCCAGCAGCCGGGGGACTAGCGGGGGCAGTGGCGAGCAGTTCTTC,CASSRGTSGGSGEQFF
NA,TRBJ2-2,NA,TRBV15,TGTGCCACCAGCAGAGATAGGGGTACAACCGGGGAGCTGTTTTTT,CATSRDRGTTGELFF
NA,TRBJ2-5,NA,TRBV7-3,TGTGCCAGCAGCTTAGGGCCACAAGAGACCCAGTACTTC,CASSLGPQETQYF
NA,TRBJ1-5,NA,TRBV28,TGTGCCAGCAGTGCGGGGGGGGGACATCAGCCCCAGCATTTT,CASSAGGGHQPQHF